This T cell receptor (beta chain) was identified during a study of blood T cell repertoires in COVID-19. Study overall: In each case, the material was cDNA or gDNA derived from T cells, B-cell-depleted T cells, or PBMCs.

The study assigned cohorts using participant-reported clinical history. The assay was immunoSEQ multiplex PCR, and TCRdb's table has in-frame clones only and misses some. Of approximately 180,000 clones listed, more than 70% were seen once; the top ten hold 6.2%. Looked up from germline, CDR1 is LNHNV and CDR2 is YYDKDF (reference sequence). The CDR3 is made up of 15 amino acids. V dropped 0 bases and J dropped 2 bases, with 11 bases sitting between them. This chain uses TRBV15 with TRBJ2-7; D is ambiguous. The source material was PBMCs or T cells enriched from blood (not recorded which). This clonotype originated in a man in his forties who had recovered from COVID-19. CDR3 sequence (DNA): TGTGCCACCAGCAGAGAGTACTTGAACCCCTACGAGCAGTACTTC. This encodes CATSREYLNPYEQYF.